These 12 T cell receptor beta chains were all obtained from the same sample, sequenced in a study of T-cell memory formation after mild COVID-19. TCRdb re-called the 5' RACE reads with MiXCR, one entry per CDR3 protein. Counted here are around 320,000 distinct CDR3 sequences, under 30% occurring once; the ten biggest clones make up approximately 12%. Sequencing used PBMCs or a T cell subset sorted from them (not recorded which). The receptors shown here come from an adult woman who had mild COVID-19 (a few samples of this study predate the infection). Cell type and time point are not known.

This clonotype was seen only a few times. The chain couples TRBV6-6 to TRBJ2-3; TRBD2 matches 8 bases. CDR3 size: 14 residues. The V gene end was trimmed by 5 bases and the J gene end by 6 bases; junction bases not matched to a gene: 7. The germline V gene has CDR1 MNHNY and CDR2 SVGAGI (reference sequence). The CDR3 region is CASSPGGVKDTQYF. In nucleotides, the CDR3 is TGTGCCAGCAGTCCCGGGGGGGTGAAGGATACGCAGTATTTT.

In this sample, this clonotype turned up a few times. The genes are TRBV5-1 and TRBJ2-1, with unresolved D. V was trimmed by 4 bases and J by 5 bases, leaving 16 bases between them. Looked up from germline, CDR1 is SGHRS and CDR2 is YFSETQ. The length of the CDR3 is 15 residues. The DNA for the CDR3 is TGCGCCAGCAGCCCCTCAGTTAGGTTCAACAATGAGCAGTTCTTC. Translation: CASSPSVRFNNEQFF.

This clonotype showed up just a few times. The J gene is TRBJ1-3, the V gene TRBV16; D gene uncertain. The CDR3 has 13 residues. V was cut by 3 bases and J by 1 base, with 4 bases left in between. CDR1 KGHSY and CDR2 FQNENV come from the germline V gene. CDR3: CASSQHSGNTIYF. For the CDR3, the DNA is TGTGCCAGCAGCCAGCATTCTGGAAACACCATATATTTT. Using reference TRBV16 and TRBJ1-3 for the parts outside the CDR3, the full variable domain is GEEVAQTPKHLVRGEGQKAKLYCAPIKGHSYVFWYQQVLKNEFKFLISFQNENVFDETGMPKERFSAKCLPNSPCSLEIQATKLEDSAVYFCASSQHSGNTIYFGEGSWLTVV.

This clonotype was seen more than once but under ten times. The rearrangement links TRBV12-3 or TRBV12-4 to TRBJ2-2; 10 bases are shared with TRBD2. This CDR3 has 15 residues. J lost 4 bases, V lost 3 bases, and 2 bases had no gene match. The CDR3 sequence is CASSFSGRATGELFF. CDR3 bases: TGTGCCAGCAGTTTCAGCGGGAGGGCCACCGGGGAGCTGTTTTTT.

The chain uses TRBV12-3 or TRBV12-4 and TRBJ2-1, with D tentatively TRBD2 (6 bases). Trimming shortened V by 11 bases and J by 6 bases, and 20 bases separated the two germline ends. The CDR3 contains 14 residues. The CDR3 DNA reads TGTGCCTCCCTTCGGGAGCATGGTAGCAATGAGCAGTTCTTC. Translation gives CASLREHGSNEQFF.

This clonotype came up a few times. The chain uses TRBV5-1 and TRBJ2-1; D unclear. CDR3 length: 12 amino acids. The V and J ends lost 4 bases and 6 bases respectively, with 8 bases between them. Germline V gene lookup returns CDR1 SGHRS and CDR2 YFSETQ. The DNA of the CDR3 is TGCGCCAGCAGCCTCAACCTCAATGAGCAGTTCTTC. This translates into CASSLNLNEQFF.

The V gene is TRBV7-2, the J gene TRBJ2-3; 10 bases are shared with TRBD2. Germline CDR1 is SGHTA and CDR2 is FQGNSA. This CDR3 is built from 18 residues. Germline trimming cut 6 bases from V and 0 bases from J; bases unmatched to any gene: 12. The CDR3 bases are TGTGCCAGCAGACTTAGCGGGAGGTCCCTAGCAAGCACAGATACGCAGTATTTT. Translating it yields CASRLSGRSLASTDTQYF.

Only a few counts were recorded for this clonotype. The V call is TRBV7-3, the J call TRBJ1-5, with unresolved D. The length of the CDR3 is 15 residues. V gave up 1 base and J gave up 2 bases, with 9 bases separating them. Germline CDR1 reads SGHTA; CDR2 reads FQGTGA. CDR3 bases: TGTGCCAGCAGCTTAATGGCAGGAGGCAATCAGCCCCAGCATTTT. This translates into CASSLMAGGNQPQHF.

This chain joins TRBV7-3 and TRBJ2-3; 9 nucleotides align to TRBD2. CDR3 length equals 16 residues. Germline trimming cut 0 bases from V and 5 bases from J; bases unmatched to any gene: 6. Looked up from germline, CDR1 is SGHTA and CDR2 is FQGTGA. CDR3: CASSLTGGRALDTQYF. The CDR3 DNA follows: TGTGCCAGCAGCTTAACCGGCGGGAGGGCCCTAGATACGCAGTATTTT.

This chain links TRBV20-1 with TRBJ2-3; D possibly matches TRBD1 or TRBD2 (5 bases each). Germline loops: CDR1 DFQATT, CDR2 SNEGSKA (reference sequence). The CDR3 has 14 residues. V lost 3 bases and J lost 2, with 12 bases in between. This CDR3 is CSARSGTATDTQYF. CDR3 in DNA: TGCAGTGCTAGGTCCGGGACGGCCACAGATACGCAGTATTTT.

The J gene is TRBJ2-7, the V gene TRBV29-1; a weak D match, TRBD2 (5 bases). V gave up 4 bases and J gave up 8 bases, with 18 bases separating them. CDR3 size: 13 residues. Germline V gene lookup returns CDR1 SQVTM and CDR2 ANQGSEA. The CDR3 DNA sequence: TGCAGCGTTGTAAGAGGAGCGGAGACGAAGCAGTACTTC. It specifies CSVVRGAETKQYF.

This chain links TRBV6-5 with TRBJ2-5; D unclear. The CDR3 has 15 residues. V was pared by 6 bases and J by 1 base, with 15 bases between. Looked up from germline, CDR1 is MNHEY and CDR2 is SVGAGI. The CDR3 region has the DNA TGTGCCAGCAGGCCCAAGCGATTAACCCAAGAGACCCAGTACTTC. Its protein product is CASRPKRLTQETQYF.